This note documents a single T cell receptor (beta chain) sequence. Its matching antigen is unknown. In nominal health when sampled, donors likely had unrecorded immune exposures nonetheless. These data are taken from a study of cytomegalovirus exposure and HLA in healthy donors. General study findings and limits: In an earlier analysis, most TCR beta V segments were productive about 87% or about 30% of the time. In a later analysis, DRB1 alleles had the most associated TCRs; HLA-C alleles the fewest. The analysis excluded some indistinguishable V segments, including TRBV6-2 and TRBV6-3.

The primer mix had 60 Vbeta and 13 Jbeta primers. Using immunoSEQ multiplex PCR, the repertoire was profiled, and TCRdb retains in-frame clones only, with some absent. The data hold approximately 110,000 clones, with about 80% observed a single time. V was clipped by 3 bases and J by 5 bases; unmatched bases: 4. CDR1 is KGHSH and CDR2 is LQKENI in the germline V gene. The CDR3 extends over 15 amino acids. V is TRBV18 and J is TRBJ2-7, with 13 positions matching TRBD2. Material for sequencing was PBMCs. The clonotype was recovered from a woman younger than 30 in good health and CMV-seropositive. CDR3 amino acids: CASSPRLAGGDEQYF. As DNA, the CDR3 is TGTGCCAGCTCACCCCGACTAGCGGGAGGCGACGAGCAGTACTTC.